The 23 T cell receptor beta chains in this list originate from one sample, sequenced in a study of T cell clonality in common variable immunodeficiency. The method was immunoSEQ multiplex PCR; TCRdb's version includes in-frame clones alone and lacks a portion of them. The profile covers some 53,000 clones, none occurring a single time. Sequencing was done on a sample of peripheral blood mononuclear cells. These TCRs come from a person aged 18 to 75 in good health.

This clone was found many times. The read is 3 residues too short to cover the CDR3 end, so that end is filled in from the germline J gene. The chain joins TRBV20-1 to TRBJ2-1; perhaps TRBD2 as D (6 bases). The CDR3 totals 15 residues. Germline CDR1 is DFQATT and CDR2 is SNEGSKA (reference sequence). The V end was cut by 2 bases, the J end by 1 base, with 12 bases between. CDR3 sequence reads: CSARPSGRSYNEQFF. The covered CDR3 bases are TGCAGTGCTAGACCCTCAGGGAGGTCCTACAATGAG.

This clone was observed many times. The read ends 3 residues early relative to the CDR3; the germline J gene fills the gap. The rearrangement uses TRBV18 and TRBJ2-7, with TRBD1 as a possible D gene (6 bases). CDR1 and CDR2 (germline): KGHSH, LQKENI. The CDR3 extends over 14 amino acids. The ends were cut back, 9 bases at V and 0 bases at J, with 15 bases in the middle. Incomplete CDR3 DNA: TGTGCCAGTTCGACAGGATTGTACTCCTACGAG. Amino acid sequence: CASSTGLYSYE. In full, the CDR3 is CASSTGLYSYEQYF. Drawing the rest from reference TRBV18 and TRBJ2-7, the complete variable domain is NAGVMQNPRHLVRRRGQEARLRCSPMKGHSHVYWYRQLPEEGLKFMVYLQKENIIDESGMPKERFSAEFPKEGPSILRIQQVVRGDSAAYFCASSTGLYSYEQYFGPGTRLTVT.

This clone has more than one count but fewer than ten. Sequencing ends 3 residues short of the CDR3 end; the germline J gene provides the rest. This chain joins TRBV5-1 and TRBJ2-3, with D maybe TRBD1 (7 bases). Germline V lookup: CDR1 SGHRS, CDR2 YFSETQ. This CDR3 has 13 residues. CDR3 amino acids: CASSRTGEETQYF. The CDR3 DNA, read in part, is TGCGCCAGCAGCCGCACAGGGGAGGAGACG.

This clone has just a few counts. The read ends 3 residues before the CDR3 terminus; that terminus is restored from the germline J gene. The chain carries TRBV2 and TRBJ2-2, with TRBD2 identical over 10 bases. Losses at the gene ends were 6 bases for V and 9 bases for J; bases not matched to a gene: 13. The germline V gene encodes CDR1 SNHLY and CDR2 FYNNEI. The CDR3 totals 16 residues. This CDR3 reads CASRTGLATGTRELFF. The CDR3 DNA, read in part, is TGTGCCAGCAGGACGGGACTAGCGACAGGGACCCGGGAG.

The sample holds many counts of this clone. CDR3 DNA (partial): TGTGCCAGCAGTTACTGGGCAGGGGTTAGGGAAAAA. It encodes CASSYWAGVREK. From start to end, the CDR3 is CASSYWAGVREKLFF. The rearrangement links TRBV6-2 or TRBV6-3 to TRBJ1-4, with D tentatively TRBD1 (6 bases). Read data end 3 residues before the CDR3 end; the end is taken from the germline J gene. Per germline, CDR1 MNHEY and CDR2 SVGEGT. The ends were cut back, 1 base at V and 8 bases at J, with 14 bases in the middle. The length of the CDR3 is 15 residues.

This clone occurred many times. The CDR3 goes on 3 residues after the read ends, and that part is filled in from the germline J gene. The V call is TRBV12-5, the J call TRBJ1-5; 8 positions agree with TRBD1. The CDR3 totals 20 residues. The junction had 13 bases not matched to a gene; V was cut back by 0 bases and J by 0 bases. Germline CDR1 LGHNT, CDR2 FRNRAP. This CDR3 is CASGLVLGGTGSDSNQPQHF. CDR3 bases read: TGTGCTAGTGGTTTGGTACTTGGCGGGACAGGTAGTGATAGCAATCAGCCC.

In its sample, this clone was seen a few times. Read data end 3 residues before the CDR3 end; the end is taken from the germline J gene. The gene calls are TRBV5-8 and TRBJ2-1; 9 bases map to TRBD1. The V gene's germline CDR1 is SGHTS and CDR2 YDEGEE. CDR3 length: 15 amino acids. After removal of 0 bases from V and 8 bases from J, the junction contained 6 bases not matched to a gene. The CDR3 spells CASSLDGTGRDEQFF. The DNA read from the CDR3 is TGTGCCAGCAGCTTGGATGGGACAGGGAGGGATGAG.

On this clone: The read gets to within 3 residues of the CDR3 end, and the germline J gene fills in the rest. The chain carries TRBV23-1 and TRBJ2-3, with 7 bases matching TRBD2. TRBV23-1 qualifies as an ORF whose function is uncertain. CDR3 length equals 17 residues. J was trimmed by 5 bases and V by 11 bases; bases with no gene match: 22. CDR3 residues: CAPQRRESASRLDTQYF. The sequenced CDR3 bases are TGCGCCCCGCAGCGGCGGGAGTCCGCGTCCCGCTTAGATACG.

This clone showed up many times. The read is 3 residues too short to cover the CDR3 end, so that end is filled in from the germline J gene. The V and J genes are TRBV6-1 and TRBJ1-1; D might be TRBD1 (5 bases). Per germline, CDR1 MNHNS and CDR2 SASEGT. This CDR3 is built from 13 residues. Trimming removed 3 bases from V and 0 bases from J, with 5 bases in between. The CDR3 sequence: CASSETVNTEAFF. Incomplete CDR3 DNA: TGTGCCAGCAGTGAGACAGTGAACACTGAA.

This clone occurred a few times. Coverage ceases 3 residues before the CDR3 finishes, and the germline J gene fills in the end. The chain carries TRBV5-1 and TRBJ2-1; 7 bases match TRBD2. The germline gives CDR1 SGHRS, CDR2 YFSETQ. The CDR3 sequence is 14 residues long. V shed 4 bases, J shed 6 bases, and the junction held 7 bases outside the gene matches. The CDR3 protein is CASSQPGGGNEQFF. The sequenced part of the CDR3 DNA is TGCGCCAGCAGCCAACCGGGCGGGGGCAATGAG.

This clone was recorded many times. Read coverage stops 3 residues before the CDR3 terminus; the germline J gene supplies the remainder. J is TRBJ1-1 and V is TRBV20-1; a possible D gene is TRBD1 (6 bases). The CDR3 is 13 amino acids. CDR1 and CDR2 (germline): DFQATT, SNEGSKA (reference sequence). V lost 6 bases and J lost 3, with 14 bases in between. CDR3: CSAEQGSDTEAFF. The CDR3 bases that were read are TGCAGTGCCGAACAGGGTTCTGACACTGAA.

This clone was picked up a small number of times. This likely stems from a read error, as it lies one base from a far larger clone. The sequence runs out 3 residues before the end of the CDR3; the remainder is reconstructed from the germline J gene. The chain links TRBV6-2 or TRBV6-3 to TRBJ2-7; TRBD2 matches 11 bases. This CDR3 comprises 17 residues. Germline loops: CDR1 MNHEY, CDR2 SVGEGT. CDR3 residues: CASTYSARGLAAYEQYF. The CDR3 DNA, read in part, is TGTGCCAGCACTTACTCAGCGAGGGGACTAGCGGCCTACGAG.

This clone appeared many times. From the germline J gene comes the end of the CDR3, since the read stops 3 residues before it. The chain joins TRBV19 to TRBJ2-4; D not certain. The V and J ends lost 3 bases and 8 bases respectively, with 11 bases between them. Germline CDR1 is LNHDA and CDR2 is SQIVND (reference sequence). The CDR3 length is 13 residues. The sequenced CDR3 bases are TGTGCCAGTAGTATTGTGCGACGGGACATT. Amino acid sequence: CASSIVRRDI. The CDR3, in full, reads CASSIVRRDIQYF.

This clone occurred many times. The read finishes 3 residues shy of the CDR3 end, and the germline J gene is used to complete it. V and J are TRBV4-2 and TRBJ2-5; the match to TRBD2 covers 12 bases. Germline lookup yields CDR1 LGHNA and CDR2 YNFKEQ. V trimming: 4 bases; J trimming: 5 bases; junction bases outside the gene matches: 2. The CDR3 contains 14 residues. The part of the CDR3 DNA that was read is TGTGCCAGCAGCCCTAGCGGGAGGGTGGAGACC. Amino acid sequence: CASSPSGRVET. The whole CDR3 is CASSPSGRVETQYF.

This clone was found many times. The missing CDR3 end, 3 residues past where the read stops, is filled in from the germline J gene. The V gene is TRBV5-1, the J gene TRBJ2-1, with a tentative D call TRBD1 (5 bases). V lost 3 bases and J lost 5, with 9 bases in between. This CDR3 spans 13 amino acids. Germline V CDR1 and CDR2: SGHRS, YFSETQ. The CDR3 loop reads CASSYDRNNEQFF. Incomplete CDR3 DNA: TGCGCCAGCAGCTACGACAGAAACAATGAG.

This clone was counted ten times or more. The read ends 3 residues before the CDR3 terminus; that terminus is restored from the germline J gene. V is TRBV20-1 and J is TRBJ2-2, with D hard to call. V gave up 2 bases and J gave up 1 base, with 11 bases separating them. This CDR3 region has 15 residues. Germline loops: CDR1 DFQATT, CDR2 SNEGSKA (reference sequence). The CDR3 DNA, read in part, is TGCAGTGCTAGAAGGCCGCCTGGGAACACCGGGGAG. This translates into CSARRPPGNTGE. The whole CDR3 protein reads CSARRPPGNTGELFF.

This clone has ten or more counts. The read terminates 3 residues before the CDR3 end, so the remaining end is supplied by the germline J gene. The rearrangement uses TRBV7-2 and TRBJ2-6, with 12 bases lining up with TRBD1. Trimming took 8 bases from V and 4 from J; bases not matched to a gene: 3. The CDR3 runs to 15 residues. CDR1 and CDR2 from the germline V gene are SGHTA and FQGNSA. Incomplete CDR3 DNA: TGTGCCAGCGGGACAGGGGGCGCGGGGGCCAACGTC. As protein: CASGTGGAGANV. The entire CDR3 reads CASGTGGAGANVLTF.

This clone has ten or more counts. Coverage ceases 3 residues before the CDR3 finishes, and the germline J gene fills in the end. V and J are TRBV28 and TRBJ1-1, with D unclear. Germline values: CDR1 MDHEN, CDR2 SYDVKM. There are 14 residues in the CDR3. V was shortened by 1 base and J by 1 base, with 7 bases between the two germline ends. The part of the CDR3 DNA that was read is TGTGCCAGCAGTTTATTGAGAGGGAACACTGAA. It codes for CASSLLRGNTE. The whole CDR3 sequence is CASSLLRGNTEAFF.

This clone occurred many times. The read falls 3 residues short of the CDR3 end, and the missing part is taken from the germline J gene. The chain uses TRBV30 and TRBJ2-7; a weak D match, TRBD1 (5 bases). CDR3 size: 12 residues. Germline values: CDR1 GTSNPN, CDR2 SVGIG (reference sequence). V lost 2 bases, J lost 3 bases, and 8 bases lay in between. The CDR3 reads CAWSTTGYEQYF. The part of the CDR3 DNA that was read is TGTGCCTGGAGTACTACAGGCTACGAG.

This clone was found many times. From the germline J gene comes the end of the CDR3, since the read stops 3 residues before it. The V call is TRBV7-2, the J call TRBJ2-1; 8 nucleotides agree with TRBD1. The length of the CDR3 is 14 residues. Germline V gives CDR1 SGHTA, CDR2 FQGNSA. Trimming at V came to 4 bases and at J to 7 bases, leaving 6 bases not matched to a gene. The DNA read from the CDR3 is TGTGCCAGCAGCTCTTACAGGGGGAGGAATGAG. This codes for CASSSYRGRNE. The whole CDR3 region reads CASSSYRGRNEQFF.

This clone was detected many times. Incomplete CDR3 DNA: TGCAGTGCTAGAGATATTGGACTTCCGAACACCGGGGAG. This encodes CSARDIGLPNTGE. The complete CDR3 reads CSARDIGLPNTGELFF. The chain recombines TRBV20-1 with TRBJ2-2, with a weak D call TRBD2 (5 bases). The DNA ends 3 residues before the CDR3 does, and the rest of the CDR3 is filled in from the germline J gene. Looked up from germline, CDR1 is DFQATT and CDR2 is SNEGSKA (reference sequence). V lost 0 bases, J lost 0 bases, and 11 bases lay in between. The CDR3 has 16 amino acids.

This clone was detected a few times. The sequence runs out 3 residues before the end of the CDR3; the remainder is reconstructed from the germline J gene. The rearrangement links TRBV19 to TRBJ1-2, with D uncertain. Germline CDR1 LNHDA, CDR2 SQIVND (reference sequence). The length of the CDR3 is 13 residues. V was cut by 3 bases and J by 3 bases, with 8 bases left in between. CDR3 in amino acids: CASSIHRDYGYTF. The CDR3 bases that were read are TGTGCCAGTAGTATTCATAGGGACTATGGC.

This clone was picked up many times. The read ends 3 residues shy of where the CDR3 ends; the end is completed using the germline J gene. The chain has TRBV30 and TRBJ2-1; 12 bases are a match to TRBD2. Germline CDR1 is GTSNPN and CDR2 is SVGIG (reference sequence). Losses at the gene ends were 2 bases for V and 6 bases for J; bases not matched to a gene: 5. The CDR3 is 15 amino acids. CDR3 sequence reads: CAWSQLGLAGNEQFF. The DNA read from the CDR3 is TGTGCCTGGAGTCAACTGGGACTAGCGGGCAATGAG.